Presented here are 15 T cell receptor beta chains from one specimen sequenced in a study of Ad26.COV2.S vaccination and SARS-CoV-2 variants. Treatment reported: 19 received Ad26.COV2.S at low or high dose, single or two shots; 5 received placebo; per-sample allocation not given. Each sample was drawn 63 days after the first injection (of vaccine or placebo). Profiled with immunoSEQ multiplex PCR; TCRdb holds only in-frame clones, not every one. The data contain 400,000 to 450,000 clones, about 92% of them singletons. Source: peripheral blood, taken in a trial of Ad26.COV2.S vaccine versus placebo. These receptors were taken from a person aged 18 to 59 who received the Ad26.COV2.S COVID-19 vaccine or a placebo.

V gene TRBV3-1 (or the pseudogene TRBV3-2) combines with J gene TRBJ2-1, with 10 positions matching TRBD2. Trimming cost V 0 bases and J 3 bases; bases outside gene matches: 11. CDR3 length: 19 amino acids. Germline V CDR1 and CDR2: LGHDT, YNNKEL (reference sequence). The CDR3 DNA reads TGTGCCAGCAGCCAAGAAACCCTAGCGGGGGTAGTAGGCTACAATGAGCAGTTCTTC. Its translation is CASSQETLAGVVGYNEQFF.

The chain is built from TRBV6-2 or TRBV6-3 and TRBJ1-1; D is uncertain. Germline values: CDR1 MNHEY, CDR2 SVGEGT. The CDR3 contains 15 residues. Trimming shortened V by 0 bases and J by 1 base, and 9 bases separated the two germline ends. The CDR3 spells CASSYSLPRNTEAFF. In DNA form, the CDR3 reads TGTGCCAGCAGTTACTCTCTGCCAAGGAACACTGAAGCTTTCTTT.

The J gene is TRBJ2-1, the V gene TRBV27; D might be TRBD2 (5 bases). V was trimmed by 10 bases and J by 12 bases, leaving 22 bases between them. Germline V gene sequence: CDR1 MNHEY, CDR2 SMNVEV (reference sequence). This CDR3 has 13 amino acids. As DNA, the CDR3 is TGTGCCACCAATGAACGGGGTCCGCGAGGGCAGTTCTTC. Its translation is CATNERGPRGQFF.

The V gene is TRBV5-1, the J gene TRBJ2-7, with 7 bases matching TRBD1. With 0 bases clipped from V and 0 bases from J, the junction kept 3 bases outside the gene matches. Germline V gene data show CDR1 as SGHRS and CDR2 as YFSETQ. The CDR3 runs to 15 residues. The CDR3 coding sequence is TGCGCCAGCAGCTTGGGGGGACAGATCTCCTACGAGCAGTACTTC. This sequence encodes CASSLGGQISYEQYF.

V usage is TRBV7-2 and J usage is TRBJ1-5; the D gene is possibly TRBD1 (6 bases). Germline V gene data show CDR1 as SGHTA and CDR2 as FQGNSA. Trimming took off 5 bases at V and 3 bases at J, with 11 bases between the two ends. The CDR3 sequence is 14 residues long. In nucleotides, the CDR3 is TGTGCCAGCAGCGCGGACAGCTCCAATCAGCCCCAGCATTTT. Its protein is CASSADSSNQPQHF.

The rearrangement uses TRBV6-2 or TRBV6-3 and TRBJ2-5; D might be TRBD1 or TRBD2, each matching 5 bases. There are 12 residues in the CDR3. Germline V gene lookup returns CDR1 MNHEY and CDR2 SVGEGT. Trimming removed 2 bases at V and 5 bases at J, with 6 bases between. The CDR3, as DNA: TGTGCCAGCAGTTACGAGGGGGAGACCCAGTACTTC. Its protein product is CASSYEGETQYF.

This chain connects TRBV12-5 to TRBJ2-7; D is ambiguous. The CDR3 sequence is 12 residues long. The V gene's germline CDR1 is LGHNT and CDR2 FRNRAP. Trimming took 0 bases from V and 4 from J, leaving 4 bases between them. The CDR3 DNA sequence: TGTGCTAGTGGTTTGGTAAGGTACGAGCAGTACTTC. This translates into CASGLVRYEQYF.

This rearrangement joins TRBV6-5 to TRBJ2-5; D call uncertain. V was trimmed by 7 bases and J by 2 bases, leaving 5 bases between them. CDR3 length: 11 amino acids. Germline V gene sequence: CDR1 MNHEY, CDR2 SVGAGI. The CDR3: CASKTQETQYF. CDR3 in DNA: TGTGCCAGCAAGACACAAGAGACCCAGTACTTC.

This chain connects TRBV27 to TRBJ2-3; D gene uncertain. The CDR3 has 13 amino acids. The germline V gene has CDR1 MNHEY and CDR2 SMNVEV (reference sequence). The ends were cut back, 6 bases at V and 1 base at J, with 8 bases in the middle. The CDR3 region is CASSPFGTDTQYF. The CDR3 DNA reads TGTGCCAGCAGCCCCTTTGGCACAGATACGCAGTATTTT.

The V call is TRBV6-5, the J call TRBJ2-7, with 9 bases lining up with TRBD1. The germline gives CDR1 MNHEY, CDR2 SVGAGI. This CDR3 spans 14 amino acids. Trimming took 5 bases from V and 7 from J; bases not matched to a gene: 9. The CDR3 DNA reads as TGTGCCAGCAGTCACCGGGACAGGGTCGGGGAGCAGTACTTC. Its translation is CASSHRDRVGEQYF.

The gene calls are TRBV7-9 and TRBJ2-7; D unresolved. Germline V gene sequence: CDR1 SEHNR, CDR2 FQNEAQ (reference sequence). The germline V and J ends were trimmed by 4 bases and 2 bases, with 15 bases remaining between them. This CDR3 contains 15 residues. CDR3 protein: CASSSGPSRTYEQYF. Here the CDR3 DNA reads TGTGCCAGCAGCTCAGGACCGTCTAGGACCTACGAGCAGTACTTC.

The chain carries TRBV7-2 and TRBJ2-3; tentative D call: TRBD1 (6 bases). The CDR3 is 18 amino acids. Looked up from germline, CDR1 is SGHTA and CDR2 is FQGNSA. Trimming stripped 2 bases from V and 2 bases from J, with 20 bases between. The CDR3 DNA is TGTGCCAGCAGCTTAACGAACAGGGTCCTGAGGGACACAGATACGCAGTATTTT. Translated: CASSLTNRVLRDTDTQYF.

The chain couples TRBV3-1 (or the pseudogene TRBV3-2) to TRBJ1-5; D call uncertain. Germline V lookup: CDR1 LGHDT, CDR2 YNNKEL (reference sequence). Trimming pared 6 bases from V and 7 bases from J, leaving 13 bases between. There are 13 residues in the CDR3. The CDR3 reads CASSPGPSQPQHF. The DNA for the CDR3 is TGTGCCAGCAGTCCCGGTCCTAGCCAGCCCCAGCATTTT.

CDR3: CASSSGTGSEKLFF. DNA for the CDR3: TGTGCCAGCAGTTCCGGGACAGGGTCGGAAAAACTGTTTTTT. The chain employs TRBV6-5 and TRBJ1-4; 9 bases match TRBD1. CDR3 length: 14 amino acids. The V gene end was trimmed by 4 bases and the J gene end by 8 bases; junction bases not matched to a gene: 5. Germline V gene data show CDR1 as MNHEY and CDR2 as SVGAGI.

The chain has TRBV5-1 and TRBJ1-4; weak D call: TRBD1 (5 bases). Germline CDR1 reads SGHRS; CDR2 reads YFSETQ. V was clipped by 6 bases and J by 4 bases, with 16 bases between them. This CDR3 has 15 amino acids. DNA of the CDR3: TGCGCCAGCACCCCCGGGACGGGTTATAATGAAAAACTGTTTTTT. Translated, it gives CASTPGTGYNEKLFF.